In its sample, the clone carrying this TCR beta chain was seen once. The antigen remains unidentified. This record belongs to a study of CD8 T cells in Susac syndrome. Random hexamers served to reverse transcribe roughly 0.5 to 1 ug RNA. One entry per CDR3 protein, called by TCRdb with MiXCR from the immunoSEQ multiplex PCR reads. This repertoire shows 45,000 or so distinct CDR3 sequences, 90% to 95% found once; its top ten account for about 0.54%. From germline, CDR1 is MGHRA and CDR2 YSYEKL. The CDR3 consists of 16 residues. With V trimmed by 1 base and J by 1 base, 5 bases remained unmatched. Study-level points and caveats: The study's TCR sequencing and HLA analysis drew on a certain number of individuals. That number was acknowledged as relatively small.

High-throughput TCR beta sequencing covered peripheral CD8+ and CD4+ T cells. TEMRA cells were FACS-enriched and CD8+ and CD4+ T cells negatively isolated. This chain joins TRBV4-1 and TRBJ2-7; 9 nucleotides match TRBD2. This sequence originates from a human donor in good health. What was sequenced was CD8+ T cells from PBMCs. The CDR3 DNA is TGCGCCAGCAGCCAAGGGGCGGGAGGGAGGTCCTACGAGCAGTACTTC. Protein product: CASSQGAGGRSYEQYF.